The sequence of this TCR beta chain was determined in a study of T cell responses to AZD1222 COVID-19 vaccine. In regard to this clone: Antigen specificity is unknown.

Study findings and constraints: Without day 14 samples, only post-peak T cell repertoires were studied. Spike-specific TCR breadth and depth grew following two AZD1222 doses. At study baseline, merely over 5 AZD1222 recipients were seropositive.

Second-dose groups at about 4 or about 12 weeks were pooled. Profiled with immunoSEQ multiplex PCR; TCRdb holds only in-frame clones, not every one. The sample holds under 200,000 clones, about 91% seen once. The CDR3 sequence is 15 residues long. Looked up from germline, CDR1 is MNHEY and CDR2 is SMNVEV (reference sequence). With V trimmed by 5 bases and J by 2 bases, 3 bases remained unmatched. The TCR originated in an adult who received the AZD1222 COVID-19 vaccine. The chain couples TRBV27 to TRBJ2-1; 10 bases are shared with TRBD1. The input for sequencing was peripheral blood, taken 28 days after the second AZD1222 dose. CDR3 bases: TGTGCCAGCAGTCCCGGGACAGGGGCCTACAATGAGCAGTTCTTC. This codes for CASSPGTGAYNEQFF.